Listed below are T cell receptor beta chains from one sample, sequenced in a study of T cells in Graves' hyperthyroidism and ophthalmopathy. TCRdb passed the multiplex PCR reads through MiXCR, listing each CDR3 protein once. Of a few hundred thousand distinct CDR3 sequences in the sample, 46% were seen once. Sequenced input: peripheral blood or thyroid tissue (not recorded which). The receptors stem from a woman aged 18-35 years with Graves' hyperthyroidism. Both conserved end residues are part of each CDR3. Fields, in order: V gene, J gene, clone size, D gene, CDR3 protein, CDR3 DNA. The D gene is left open where the match is weak. Rows may omit the clone size; those that give it use once, few, many or a size class.

v_gene: TRBV14; j_gene: TRBJ1-1; abundance: many; d_gene: -; CDR3aa: CASSQDLNTEAFF; CDR3nt: TGTGCCAGCAGCCAAGATCTGAACACTGAAGCTTTCTTT
v_gene: TRBV10-3; j_gene: TRBJ2-7; abundance: -; d_gene: -; CDR3aa: CAIRAGGLQQYF; CDR3nt: TGTGCCATCAGGGCCGGGGGGCTACAACAGTACTTC
v_gene: TRBV29-1; j_gene: TRBJ1-2; abundance: once; d_gene: -; CDR3aa: CSVLGGGRGYTF; CDR3nt: TGCAGCGTTCTAGGAGGGGGACGTGGCTACACCTTC
v_gene: TRBV6-1; j_gene: TRBJ2-1; abundance: few; d_gene: TRBD2; CDR3aa: CASRTSGYNEQFF; CDR3nt: TGTGCCAGCCGGACTAGCGGATACAATGAGCAGTTCTTC
v_gene: TRBV29-1; j_gene: TRBJ2-7; abundance: -; d_gene: TRBD2; CDR3aa: CSSVAGTSMYEQYF; CDR3nt: TGCAGCAGTGTCGCCGGGACTAGCATGTACGAGCAGTACTTC
v_gene: TRBV2; j_gene: TRBJ1-1; abundance: many; d_gene: TRBD1; CDR3aa: CASSVDRGGNTEAFF; CDR3nt: TGTGCCAGCAGTGTCGACAGGGGAGGGAACACTGAAGCTTTCTTT
v_gene: TRBV10-3; j_gene: TRBJ1-2; abundance: many; d_gene: TRBD1; CDR3aa: CAIGAGGVPTYGYTF; CDR3nt: TGTGCCATCGGGGCAGGGGGAGTCCCGACCTATGGCTACACCTTC
v_gene: TRBV25-1; j_gene: TRBJ2-5; abundance: many; d_gene: -; CDR3aa: CASRSRTETQYF; CDR3nt: TGTGCCAGCAGGTCTAGAACAGAGACCCAGTACTTC
v_gene: TRBV4-3; j_gene: TRBJ1-6; abundance: -; d_gene: TRBD1; CDR3aa: CTSSQEVARGDNSPLHF; CDR3nt: TGCACCAGCAGCCAAGAGGTCGCCAGGGGGGATAATTCACCCCTCCACTTT
v_gene: TRBV7-9; j_gene: TRBJ2-3; abundance: -; d_gene: -; CDR3aa: CASSFRTNPDTQYF; CDR3nt: TGTGCCAGCAGCTTTCGGACTAACCCCGATACGCAGTATTTT
v_gene: TRBV2; j_gene: TRBJ1-1; abundance: -; d_gene: TRBD1; CDR3aa: CASSQGASADTQGVYTEAFF; CDR3nt: TGTGCCAGCAGTCAGGGGGCGAGCGCAGATACGCAGGGGGTATACACTGAAGCTTTCTTT
v_gene: TRBV30; j_gene: TRBJ1-5; abundance: -; d_gene: TRBD1; CDR3aa: CAWSVGRGQPQHF; CDR3nt: TGTGCCTGGAGTGTAGGCAGGGGGCAGCCCCAGCATTTT
v_gene: TRBV6-5; j_gene: TRBJ2-7; abundance: many; d_gene: -; CDR3aa: CASTSESRTYEQYF; CDR3nt: -
v_gene: TRBV7-9; j_gene: TRBJ2-5; abundance: many; d_gene: TRBD1; CDR3aa: CASSILTGDGETQYF; CDR3nt: TGTGCCAGCAGCATCCTGACAGGGGATGGGGAGACCCAGTACTTC
v_gene: TRBV7-8; j_gene: TRBJ2-1; abundance: -; d_gene: -; CDR3aa: CASSQDMGRPYNEQFF; CDR3nt: TGCGCCAGCAGCCAAGATATGGGACGGCCATACAATGAGCAGTTCTTC
v_gene: TRBV7-8; j_gene: TRBJ1-1; abundance: -; d_gene: -; CDR3aa: CASSPSRRRTEAFF; CDR3nt: TGTGCCAGCAGCCCCTCTCGTCGGAGGACTGAAGCTTTCTTT
v_gene: TRBV29-1; j_gene: TRBJ1-1; abundance: -; d_gene: -; CDR3aa: CSSYYDTNTEAFF; CDR3nt: TGCAGCAGTTACTACGACACGAACACTGAAGCTTTCTTT
v_gene: TRBV18; j_gene: TRBJ1-1; abundance: -; d_gene: -; CDR3aa: CASSPTAGTEAFF; CDR3nt: TGTGCCAGCTCACCAACAGCCGGCACTGAAGCTTTCTTT
v_gene: TRBV27; j_gene: TRBJ2-7; abundance: many; d_gene: -; CDR3aa: CASRNRPHEQYF; CDR3nt: TGTGCCAGCAGGAACAGGCCCCACGAGCAGTACTTC